Sequencing of this T cell receptor (beta chain) was carried out in a study of spatial heterogeneity in lung cancer. Background on the study: Fewer alpha-chain than beta-chain sequences were consistently detected. On average, each unique TCR and UMI combination appeared more than ten times in raw reads.

TCR cDNA molecules each carried a unique molecular identifier. One entry per CDR3 protein results from TCRdb running MiXCR on the 5' RACE reads. The table includes about 12,000 distinct CDR3 sequences, approximately 6.2% detected once. Ten or more counts support this clonotype. The size of this beta chain means little, since it is a stray read in a library made for alpha chains. Germline CDR1 reads SGHAT; CDR2 reads FQNNGV. Trimming left V 2 bases short and J 5 bases short, with 9 bases between. The CDR3 extends over 14 amino acids. The sample's time point: sample taken at primary tumor resection. TCRs were sequenced from unsorted whole RNA of tumor, nontumor lung or PBMC. The donors comprised some 70 untreated early-stage non-small cell lung cancer patients.

This sequence was found in a male donor with early-stage non-small cell lung cancer. The sample here was normal lung tissue next to the tumor, taken at surgery. V usage is TRBV11-2 and J usage is TRBJ2-2; TRBD2 is a possible D gene (6 bases). This CDR3 is CASSLSGDTGELFF. CDR3 in DNA: TGTGCCAGCAGCTTATCGGGGGATACCGGGGAGCTGTTTTTT.